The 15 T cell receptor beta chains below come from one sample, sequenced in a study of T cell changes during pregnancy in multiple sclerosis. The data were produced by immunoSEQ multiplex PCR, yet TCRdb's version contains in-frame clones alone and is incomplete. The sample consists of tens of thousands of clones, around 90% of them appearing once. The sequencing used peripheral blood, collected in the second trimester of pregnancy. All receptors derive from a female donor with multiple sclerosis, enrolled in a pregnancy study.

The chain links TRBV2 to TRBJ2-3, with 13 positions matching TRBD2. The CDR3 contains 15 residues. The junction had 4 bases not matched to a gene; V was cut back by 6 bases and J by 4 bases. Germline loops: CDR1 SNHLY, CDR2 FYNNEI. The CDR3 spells CASRRTSGSADTQYF. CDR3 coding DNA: TGTGCCAGCAGGCGGACTAGCGGGAGTGCAGATACGCAGTATTTT.

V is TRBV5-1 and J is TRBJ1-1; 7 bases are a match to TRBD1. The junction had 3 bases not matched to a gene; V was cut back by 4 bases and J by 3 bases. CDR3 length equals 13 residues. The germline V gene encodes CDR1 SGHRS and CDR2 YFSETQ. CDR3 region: CASSVDRDTEAFF. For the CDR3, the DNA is TGCGCCAGCAGCGTCGACAGGGACACTGAAGCTTTCTTT. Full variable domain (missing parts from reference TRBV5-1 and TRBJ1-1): KAGVTQTPRYLIKTRGQQVTLSCSPISGHRSVSWYQQTPGQGLQFLFEYFSETQRNKGNFPGRFSGRQFSNSRSEMNVSTLELGDSALYLCASSVDRDTEAFFGQGTRLTVV.

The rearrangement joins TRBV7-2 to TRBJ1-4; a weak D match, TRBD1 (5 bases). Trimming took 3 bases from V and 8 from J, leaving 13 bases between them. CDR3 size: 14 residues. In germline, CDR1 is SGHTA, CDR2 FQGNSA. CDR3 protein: CASSFLGGGEKLFF. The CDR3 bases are TGTGCCAGCAGCTTCTTAGGTGGGGGGGAAAAACTGTTTTTT. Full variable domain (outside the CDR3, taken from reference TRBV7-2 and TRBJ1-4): GAGVSQSPSNKVTEKGKDVELRCDPISGHTALYWYRQSLGQGLEFLIYFQGNSAPDKSGLPSDRFSAERTGGSVSTLTIQRTQQEDSAVYLCASSFLGGGEKLFFGSGTQLSVL.

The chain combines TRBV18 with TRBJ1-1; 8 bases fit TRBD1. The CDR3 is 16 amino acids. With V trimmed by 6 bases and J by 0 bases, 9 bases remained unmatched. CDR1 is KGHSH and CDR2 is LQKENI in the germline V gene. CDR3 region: CASSLGTGTMNTEAFF. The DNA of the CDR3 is TGTGCCAGCTCCCTTGGGACAGGAACTATGAACACTGAAGCTTTCTTT.

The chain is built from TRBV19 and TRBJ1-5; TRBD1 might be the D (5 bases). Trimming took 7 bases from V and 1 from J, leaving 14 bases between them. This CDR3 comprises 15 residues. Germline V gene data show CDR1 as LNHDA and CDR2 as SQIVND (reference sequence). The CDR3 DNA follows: TGTGCCAGTACACCAGGGATCGGGAGCAATCAGCCCCAGCATTTT. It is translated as CASTPGIGSNQPQHF.

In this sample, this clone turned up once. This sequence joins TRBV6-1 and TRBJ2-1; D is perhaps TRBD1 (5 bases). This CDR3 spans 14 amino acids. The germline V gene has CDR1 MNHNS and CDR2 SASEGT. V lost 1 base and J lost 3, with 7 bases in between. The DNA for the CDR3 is TGTGCCAGCAGTGAAGAGGGGATCTACAATGAGCAGTTCTTC. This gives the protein CASSEEGIYNEQFF.

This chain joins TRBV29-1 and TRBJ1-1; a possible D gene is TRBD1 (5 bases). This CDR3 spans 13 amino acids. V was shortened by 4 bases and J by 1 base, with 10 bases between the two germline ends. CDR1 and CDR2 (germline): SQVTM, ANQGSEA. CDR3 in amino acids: CSVAIRANTEAFF. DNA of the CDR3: TGCAGCGTTGCTATCAGGGCGAACACTGAAGCTTTCTTT.

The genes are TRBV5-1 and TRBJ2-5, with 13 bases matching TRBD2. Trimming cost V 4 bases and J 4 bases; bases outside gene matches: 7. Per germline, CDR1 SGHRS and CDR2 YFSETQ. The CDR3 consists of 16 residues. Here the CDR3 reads CASSVLTSGRSETQYF. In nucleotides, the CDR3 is TGCGCCAGCAGCGTCCTGACTAGCGGGAGGTCAGAGACCCAGTACTTC.

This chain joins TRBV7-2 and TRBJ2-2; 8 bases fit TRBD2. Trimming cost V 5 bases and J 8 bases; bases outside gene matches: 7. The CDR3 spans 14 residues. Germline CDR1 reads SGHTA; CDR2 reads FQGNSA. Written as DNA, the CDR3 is TGTGCCAGCAGCCACCCCGGGGGGGGAGGGGAGCTGTTTTTT. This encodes CASSHPGGGGELFF.

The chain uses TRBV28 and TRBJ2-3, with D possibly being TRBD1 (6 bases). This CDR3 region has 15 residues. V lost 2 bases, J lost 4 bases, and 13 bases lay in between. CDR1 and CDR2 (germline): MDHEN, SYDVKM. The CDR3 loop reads CASSLGPGDADTQYF. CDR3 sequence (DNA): TGTGCCAGCAGTTTAGGTCCAGGGGACGCAGATACGCAGTATTTT.

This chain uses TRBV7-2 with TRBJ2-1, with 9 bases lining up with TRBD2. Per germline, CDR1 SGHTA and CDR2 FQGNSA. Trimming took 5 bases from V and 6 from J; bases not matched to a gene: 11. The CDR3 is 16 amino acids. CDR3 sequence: CASSPQGAGGRNEQFF. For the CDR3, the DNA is TGTGCCAGCAGCCCCCAAGGGGCGGGAGGGCGCAATGAGCAGTTCTTC.

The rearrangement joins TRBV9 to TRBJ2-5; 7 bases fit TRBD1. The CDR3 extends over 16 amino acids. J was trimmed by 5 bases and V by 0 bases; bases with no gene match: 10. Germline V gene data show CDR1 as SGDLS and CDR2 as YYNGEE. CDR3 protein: CASSVGVVTGRETQYF. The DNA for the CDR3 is TGTGCCAGCAGCGTAGGTGTGGTGACAGGGCGGGAGACCCAGTACTTC.

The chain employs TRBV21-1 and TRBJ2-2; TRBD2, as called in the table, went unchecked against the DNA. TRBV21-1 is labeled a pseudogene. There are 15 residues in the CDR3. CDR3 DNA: TGTGCCAGGCACCTTTTGCGGGAGCCCGACGGGGAGCTGTTTTTT. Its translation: CARHLLREPDGELFF.

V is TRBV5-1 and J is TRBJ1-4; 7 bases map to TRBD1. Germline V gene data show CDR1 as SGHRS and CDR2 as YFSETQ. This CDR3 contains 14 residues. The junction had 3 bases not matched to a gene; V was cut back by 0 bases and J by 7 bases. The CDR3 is CASSLGQGGEKLFF. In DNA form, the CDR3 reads TGCGCCAGCAGCTTGGGACAGGGCGGTGAAAAACTGTTTTTT.

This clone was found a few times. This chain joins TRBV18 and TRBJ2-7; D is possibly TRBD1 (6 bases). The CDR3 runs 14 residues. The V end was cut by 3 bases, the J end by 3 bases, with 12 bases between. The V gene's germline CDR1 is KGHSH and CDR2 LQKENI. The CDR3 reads CASSPPIGGYEQYF. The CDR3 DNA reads TGTGCCAGCTCACCCCCAATAGGGGGCTACGAGCAGTACTTC.